A selection of T cell receptor beta chains follows, all from one sample in a study of Ad26.COV2.S vaccination and SARS-CoV-2 variants. The repertoire was sequenced with immunoSEQ multiplex PCR; TCRdb's copy has only in-frame clones and lacks some. The sample shows around 270,000 clones, around 90% of them seen only once. The sequencing used peripheral blood, collected in a trial of Ad26.COV2.S vaccine versus placebo. The receptors were sampled from a person between 18 and 60 years old who received the Ad26.COV2.S COVID-19 vaccine or a placebo. Each CDR3 is given with its conserved first and last residue. The D gene is left open where the match is weak. Rows may omit the clone size; those that give it use once, few, many or a size class.

DNA	CDR3	J	V	D	size
TGCATGACAGGACTAGCCAAAAACATTCAGTACTTC	CMTGLAKNIQYF	TRBJ2-4	TRBV2	.	.
TGTGCCAGCAGCTTAGAACTAGCGGCCAAGCAGTTCTTC	CASSLELAAKQFF	TRBJ2-1	TRBV7-2	TRBD2	.
TGTGCAAGTCGTCGACGCCGGTGGGCCAGAGTACCCTATGGCTACACCTTC	CASRRRRWARVPYGYTF	TRBJ1-2	TRBV12-2	.	.
TGTGCCAGCAGCCTCGGGGGTGCTACGTCGGGCTACACCTTC	CASSLGGATSGYTF	TRBJ1-2	TRBV7-2	.	.
TGTGCCACCAGCAGAGATAATAGGAACACTGAAGCTTTCTTT	CATSRDNRNTEAFF	TRBJ1-1	TRBV15	.	once
TGTGCCAGCAGCTTAGGGTTCCCGGGACAGGGGATATACACCGGGGAGCTGTTTTTT	CASSLGFPGQGIYTGELFF	TRBJ2-2	TRBV7-8	TRBD1	.
TGTGCCAGCTCTCCCGACAGGGGTCGGAACTATGGCTACACCTTC	CASSPDRGRNYGYTF	TRBJ1-2	TRBV7-9	TRBD1	.
TGTGCCAGCAGCGTGGGGGACTGGACTACTACCGGAGAGACCCAGTACTTC	CASSVGDWTTTGETQYF	TRBJ2-5	TRBV9	.	few
TGCGCCAGCAGCCCGGCCGGGCCTCGATATGGCTACACCTTC	CASSPAGPRYGYTF	TRBJ1-2	TRBV4-1	.	.
TGTGCCAGCAGCTTGGGGGCAGCACGCTATGGCTACACCTTC	CASSLGAARYGYTF	TRBJ1-2	TRBV5-4	.	.
TGTGCCAGCAGTTCGACCGGGACAGGGGGCCGAAGTGAAGCTTTCTTT	CASSSTGTGGRSEAFF	TRBJ1-1	TRBV6-4	TRBD1	.
TGCGCCAGCAGCCAAGTATCAACCGGGGAGCTGTTTTTT	CASSQVSTGELFF	TRBJ2-2	TRBV4-3	.	few
TGTGCCAGCAGTTACCAAGGAGAAGTGAACACTGAAGCTTTCTTT	CASSYQGEVNTEAFF	TRBJ1-1	TRBV6-5	.	.
TGTGCCAGCAGTTTGATGGGAGAGACCCAGTACTTC	CASSLMGETQYF	TRBJ2-5	TRBV6-1	.	.
TGTGCCAGCAGTGATTGGGGGACCACAGATACGCAGTATTTT	CASSDWGTTDTQYF	TRBJ2-3	TRBV6-4	.	.
TGTGCCAGCAGTTCCCAGACCCTTGGTGGCTACACCTTC	CASSSQTLGGYTF	TRBJ1-2	TRBV6-5	.	.
TGTGCCAGCAGCCCCACCTCCGACAGGTTCTATGGCTACACCTTC	CASSPTSDRFYGYTF	TRBJ1-2	TRBV6-5	.	.
TGTGCCACCAGTGACCCTATGACTAGCGGGAGCGCGAAAGACACCGGGGAGCTGTTTTTT	CATSDPMTSGSAKDTGELFF	TRBJ2-2	TRBV24-1	TRBD2	.
TGCGCCAGCAGCCAAGATTGGGCAGGGGGTTTTAGCTCCTATAATTCACCCCTCCACTTT	CASSQDWAGGFSSYNSPLHF	TRBJ1-6	TRBV4-3	TRBD1	.
TGTGCCAGCAGCTCGGGACTACATCTCACAGATACGCAGTATTTT	CASSSGLHLTDTQYF	TRBJ2-3	TRBV7-6	TRBD2	.
TGTGCCAGCAGCCAAGATTATTCTATTAAAGAGACCCAGTACTTC	CASSQDYSIKETQYF	TRBJ2-5	TRBV4-2	.	.
TGTGCCAGCAGCTCCCGGGACAGAGGAAACACCATATATTTT	CASSSRDRGNTIYF	TRBJ1-3	TRBV3-1/TRBV3-2	TRBD1	.
TGTGCCAGCAGCCCCCAACTAGCGGCCGGGGATGAGCAGTTCTTC	CASSPQLAAGDEQFF	TRBJ2-1	TRBV11-2	TRBD2	.
TGTGCCAGCAGCGTGGAAGGTCAGAGCTCCTACGAGCAGTACTTC	CASSVEGQSSYEQYF	TRBJ2-7	TRBV11-1	.	.
TGTGCCACCAGTGATGGTACAGGAGCCTTTAATGAAAAACTGTTTTTT	CATSDGTGAFNEKLFF	TRBJ1-4	TRBV24-1	.	.
TGTGCCAGTAGTATTGACGGGGGGCCCAACGAGCAGTACTTC	CASSIDGGPNEQYF	TRBJ2-7	TRBV19	.	.
TGTGCCAGCCCGCAACCGGGACTAGCGCACACCGGGGAGCTGTTTTTT	CASPQPGLAHTGELFF	TRBJ2-2	TRBV7-9	TRBD2	few
TGTGCCAGCAGCGCATTCCCCCCTAGCGCCGGGGAGCTGTTTTTT	CASSAFPPSAGELFF	TRBJ2-2	TRBV7-2	.	once
TGTGCCAGCAGCCGGTACCAAGAGACCCAGTACTTC	CASSRYQETQYF	TRBJ2-5	TRBV7-9	.	.
TGTGCCAGCAGCTTATCTCTCCAAAGGGCGGCTGGAAACACCATATATTTT	CASSLSLQRAAGNTIYF	TRBJ1-3	TRBV7-9	.	.
TGTGCCACCAGCAGAGATCGGACTAGCGGGAGAGCTGATGAGCAGTTCTTC	CATSRDRTSGRADEQFF	TRBJ2-1	TRBV15	TRBD2	.
TGTGCCAGCAGCTTAGCTGGTCCCTATCATAATGAGCAGTTCTTC	CASSLAGPYHNEQFF	TRBJ2-1	TRBV7-8	.	.
TGTGCCATAGGGACTACAGATACGCAGTATTTT	CAIGTTDTQYF	TRBJ2-3	TRBV10-3	.	.
TGTGCCAGCTCACCAGGGCGGGCTCCGTCCACCGGGGAGCTGTTTTTT	CASSPGRAPSTGELFF	TRBJ2-2	TRBV18	.	once
TGTGCCAGCAGTTTATCTAGGACAGGGGGCTCCGTTCAGCCCCAGCATTTT	CASSLSRTGGSVQPQHF	TRBJ1-5	TRBV27	TRBD1	.
TGCGCCAGCAGCCAAGACACGGCGCGGGGGAGGACTTTCTTT	CASSQDTARGRTFF	TRBJ1-1	TRBV4-1	.	.
TGTGCCAGCAGCGCGGGAGGGGGGACCCAGTACTTC	CASSAGGGTQYF	TRBJ2-5	TRBV9	TRBD2	.